The 27 T cell receptor beta chains below all came from one sample that was sequenced in a study of blood T cell repertoires in COVID-19 (TCRdb year 2020). The receptor library was made with the immunoSEQ multiplex PCR assay. TCRdb mirrors the immuneACCESS table, restricted to in-frame sequences. Some clones are absent from its copies; in checked studies, under half trace to an unresolved V gene, and the reason for the others is unknown. This sample comprises about 34,000 clones, around nine tenths of them detected only once. The ten largest clonotypes hold 11% to 15% of the sample. The sequencing input was peripheral blood. The source of these receptors is a man aged 55 to 69 with active COVID-19.

The chain has TRBV5-1 and TRBJ2-5; a weak D match, TRBD2 (5 bases). CDR1 SGHRS and CDR2 YFSETQ come from the germline V gene. V shed 4 bases and J shed 5 bases, with 15 bases lying between them. This CDR3 has 14 amino acids. CDR3 bases: TGCGCCAGCAGCCTCACGTATTCGGGGGAGACCCAGTACTTC. Amino acid sequence: CASSLTYSGETQYF. The full variable domain, with the rest looked up from reference TRBV5-1 and TRBJ2-5, is KAGVTQTPRYLIKTRGQQVTLSCSPISGHRSVSWYQQTPGQGLQFLFEYFSETQRNKGNFPGRFSGRQFSNSRSEMNVSTLELGDSALYLCASSLTYSGETQYFGPGTRLLVL.

V is TRBV9 and J is TRBJ2-1, with TRBD2 matching over 8 bases. The CDR3 contains 18 residues. Germline V gene data show CDR1 as SGDLS and CDR2 as YYNGEE. Unmatched junction bases numbered 19, after V lost 4 bases and J lost 7 bases. The CDR3 nucleotides are TGTGCCAGCAGCTATCCCGACTTCGGGAGGGCGTATAGGAATGAGCAGTTCTTC. Translated, it gives CASSYPDFGRAYRNEQFF.

The chain couples TRBV18 to TRBJ1-6; the D gene is possibly TRBD1 (5 bases). The CDR3 totals 13 residues. The ends were cut back, 4 bases at V and 8 bases at J, with 9 bases in the middle. Germline V gene data show CDR1 as KGHSH and CDR2 as LQKENI. The CDR3 DNA follows: TGTGCCAGCTCACAAGACAGTTATTCACCCCTCCACTTT. Translation gives CASSQDSYSPLHF.

This clone was picked up one time. The chain employs TRBV6-4 and TRBJ2-2, with D perhaps TRBD1 (6 bases). The CDR3 spans 14 residues. Deletions cut 4 bases from V and 2 bases from J, with 8 bases between. Per the germline V gene, CDR1 is MRHNA and CDR2 is SNTAGT. CDR3 protein: CASSGDNNTGELFF. Written as DNA, the CDR3 is TGTGCCAGCAGTGGGGACAACAACACCGGGGAGCTGTTTTTT.

CDR3 sequence reads: CASSYSGGGYEQYF. The CDR3 region has the DNA TGTGCCAGCAGTTATTCGGGGGGGGGCTACGAGCAGTACTTC. The chain links TRBV6-2 or TRBV6-3 to TRBJ2-7; TRBD2 matches 8 bases. The CDR3 runs to 14 residues. Germline V gene sequence: CDR1 MNHEY, CDR2 SVGEGT. The J segment lost 3 bases and the V segment lost 3 bases, leaving 4 bases of the junction unmatched.

This chain joins TRBV5-1 and TRBJ1-1; D might be TRBD1 (5 bases). The CDR3 is 12 amino acids. V was trimmed by 3 bases and J by 8 bases, leaving 11 bases between them. Germline V gene lookup returns CDR1 SGHRS and CDR2 YFSETQ. DNA of the CDR3: TGCGCCAGCAGCTCCCCGCGACAGGAAGCTTTCTTT. Protein sequence: CASSSPRQEAFF.

The V and J genes are TRBV28 and TRBJ1-5; D not certain. The CDR3 is made up of 14 amino acids. Germline V gene sequence: CDR1 MDHEN, CDR2 SYDVKM. Trimming shortened V by 7 bases and J by 2 bases, and 12 bases separated the two germline ends. The DNA of the CDR3 is TGTGCCAGCAATACGCTAAGAGGCAATCAGCCCCAGCATTTT. Translated: CASNTLRGNQPQHF.

The gene calls are TRBV15 and TRBJ1-5; no clear D gene. V was pared by 5 bases and J by 7 bases, with 12 bases between. Germline V lookup: CDR1 LNHNV, CDR2 YYDKDF (reference sequence). The CDR3 totals 13 residues. The CDR3 here is CATSRLEGQPQHF. In DNA form, the CDR3 reads TGTGCCACCAGCCGCCTGGAGGGCCAGCCCCAGCATTTT.

The chain employs TRBV6-5 and TRBJ2-7; the match to TRBD1 covers 9 bases. Germline CDR1 MNHEY, CDR2 SVGAGI. The trim removed 3 bases at V and 3 bases at J, leaving 6 bases unmatched. This CDR3 is 15 amino acids long. The DNA of the CDR3 is TGTGCCAGCAGTTATCGTTGGGACAGGGTCTACGAGCAGTACTTC. Translation: CASSYRWDRVYEQYF.

J is TRBJ2-1 and V is TRBV14; weak D call: TRBD2 (6 bases). Germline CDR1 reads SGHDN; CDR2 reads FVKESK. V was clipped by 6 bases and J by 0 bases, with 9 bases between them. This CDR3 region has 14 residues. The CDR3: CASRPTSSYNEQFF. The CDR3 DNA follows: TGTGCCAGCAGACCGACTAGCTCCTACAATGAGCAGTTCTTC.

The J gene is TRBJ2-1, the V gene TRBV28; the match to TRBD2 covers 13 bases. Germline CDR1 MDHEN, CDR2 SYDVKM. The CDR3 runs 15 residues. Trimming removed 6 bases from V and 3 bases from J; junction bases left unmatched: 2. The CDR3 is CASSRLAGGYNEQFF. In DNA, the CDR3 is TGTGCCAGCAGCAGACTAGCGGGAGGCTACAATGAGCAGTTCTTC. Filled out from reference TRBV28 and TRBJ2-1, the complete variable domain reads DVKVTQSSRYLVKRTGEKVFLECVQDMDHENMFWYRQDPGLGLRLIYFSYDVKMKEKGDIPEGYSVSREKKERFSLILESASTNQTSMYLCASSRLAGGYNEQFFGPGTRLTVL.

The chain carries TRBV9 and TRBJ1-3; TRBD1 matches at 8 bases. V lost 3 bases and J lost 0; bases outside the gene matches: 8. This CDR3 spans 17 amino acids. Germline assignment: CDR1 SGDLS and CDR2 YYNGEE. This CDR3 reads CASSEGQALASGNTIYF. In DNA form, the CDR3 reads TGTGCCAGCAGCGAGGGACAGGCCCTCGCCTCTGGAAACACCATATATTTT.

The rearrangement joins TRBV19 to TRBJ2-7, with TRBD1 matching 9 bases. The germline gives CDR1 LNHDA, CDR2 SQIVND (reference sequence). The CDR3 loop spans 14 amino acids. With V trimmed by 6 bases and J by 1 base, 4 bases remained unmatched. The CDR3 region has the DNA TGTGCCAGTAGACCGGGACAGGGTTCCTACGAGCAGTACTTC. This gives the protein CASRPGQGSYEQYF.

The chain has TRBV2 and TRBJ2-5, with D tentatively TRBD1 (6 bases). CDR3 length: 14 amino acids. Per the germline V gene, CDR1 is SNHLY and CDR2 is FYNNEI. The ends were cut back, 5 bases at V and 2 bases at J, with 12 bases in the middle. This CDR3 reads CASSFDRNQETQYF. For the CDR3, the DNA is TGTGCCAGCAGTTTCGACAGGAATCAAGAGACCCAGTACTTC.

The chain links TRBV20-1 to TRBJ2-5; 7 bases are a match to TRBD2. The length of the CDR3 is 15 residues. Losses at the gene ends were 3 bases for V and 5 bases for J; bases not matched to a gene: 12. Germline V lookup: CDR1 DFQATT, CDR2 SNEGSKA (reference sequence). The CDR3 region has the DNA TGCAGTGCTAGTTGGCGGGGGACCGCGGGGGAGACCCAGTACTTC. It yields the protein CSASWRGTAGETQYF.

This sequence joins TRBV5-4 and TRBJ2-3; a possible D gene is TRBD2 (5 bases). From germline, CDR1 is SGHNT and CDR2 YYREEE (reference sequence). V was pared by 3 bases and J by 5 bases, with 16 bases between. The CDR3 runs 15 residues. CDR3 residues: CASSSARTGLDTQYF. In DNA form, the CDR3 reads TGTGCCAGCAGCTCAGCTAGGACTGGACTAGATACGCAGTATTTT.

The chain joins TRBV18 to TRBJ2-7; D possibly corresponds to TRBD2 (6 bases). CDR1 KGHSH and CDR2 LQKENI come from the germline V gene. V was cut by 3 bases and J by 6 bases, with 12 bases left in between. This CDR3 is 13 amino acids long. This chain's CDR3 is CASSPLTSGEQYF. In DNA form, the CDR3 reads TGTGCCAGCTCACCCTTGACTAGTGGCGAGCAGTACTTC.

V and J are TRBV10-3 and TRBJ1-1; weak D call: TRBD1 (5 bases). The CDR3 is 13 residues long. The germline CDR1 and CDR2 sequences are ENHRY and SYGVKD. V dropped 3 bases and J dropped 2 bases, with 7 bases sitting between them. Here the CDR3 reads CAISEQENTEAFF. CDR3 in DNA: TGTGCCATCAGTGAACAGGAAAACACTGAAGCTTTCTTT.

The rearrangement links TRBV11-2 to TRBJ1-4; TRBD1 matches 10 bases. This CDR3 spans 17 amino acids. Per the germline V gene, CDR1 is SGHAT and CDR2 is FQNNGV. Trimming cost V 5 bases and J 8 bases; bases outside gene matches: 14. The CDR3 nucleotides are TGTGCCAGCAGCCTCGCCCCCCCCGGGACAGGGGTGGAAAAACTGTTTTTT. Protein: CASSLAPPGTGVEKLFF.

The V call is TRBV18, the J call TRBJ2-7, with 8 bases lining up with TRBD1. Germline assignment: CDR1 KGHSH and CDR2 LQKENI. The CDR3 contains 16 residues. The V segment lost 3 bases and the J segment 2 bases; nucleotides outside the gene matches: 9. The CDR3 is CASSPLPGQATYEQYF. In DNA form, the CDR3 reads TGTGCCAGCTCACCTCTACCGGGACAGGCCACCTACGAGCAGTACTTC.

This clone was recorded only once. The V gene is TRBV30, the J gene TRBJ1-1, with 8 positions matching TRBD1. The length of the CDR3 is 13 residues. V lost 1 base and J lost 3; bases outside the gene matches: 1. From germline, CDR1 is GTSNPN and CDR2 SVGIG (reference sequence). DNA for the CDR3: TGTGCCTGGAGTGGACAGGGGTACACTGAAGCTTTCTTT. This encodes CAWSGQGYTEAFF.

The chain has TRBV19 and TRBJ1-5; TRBD1 aligns across 10 bases. V lost 4 bases and J lost 2; bases outside the gene matches: 2. There are 15 residues in the CDR3. CDR1 is LNHDA, CDR2 SQIVND, per germline (reference sequence). DNA for the CDR3: TGTGCCAGTAGTAGGGACAGGGGTGGCAATCAGCCCCAGCATTTT. Residues: CASSRDRGGNQPQHF.

This clone has just one count. The chain's CDR3 is CASSPTPDRGGTEAFF. The CDR3 region has the DNA TGTGCCAGCTCACCGACCCCAGACAGGGGAGGCACTGAAGCTTTCTTT. The V gene is TRBV18, the J gene TRBJ1-1; TRBD1 aligns across 8 bases. J was trimmed by 4 bases and V by 3 bases; bases with no gene match: 10. This CDR3 spans 16 amino acids. Germline assignment: CDR1 KGHSH and CDR2 LQKENI.

The chain joins TRBV20-1 to TRBJ2-3; 8 bases match TRBD2. Germline assignment: CDR1 DFQATT and CDR2 SNEGSKA (reference sequence). The junction had 8 bases not matched to a gene; V was cut back by 6 bases and J by 6 bases. The CDR3 is made up of 13 amino acids. Here the CDR3 DNA reads TGCAGTGCAAGTAGCGGGATTCGGGATACGCAGTATTTT. Amino acid sequence: CSASSGIRDTQYF.

The chain employs TRBV19 and TRBJ1-1; D gene unclear. V lost 5 bases and J lost 8, with 9 bases in between. Germline V lookup: CDR1 LNHDA, CDR2 SQIVND (reference sequence). The CDR3 has 11 residues. The CDR3 nucleotides are TGTGCCAGTAGTTCTGGGCTGGAAGCTTTCTTT. Protein sequence: CASSSGLEAFF.

The chain recombines TRBV5-1 with TRBJ2-7; D is perhaps TRBD2 (6 bases). The CDR3 sequence is 14 residues long. Germline CDR1 reads SGHRS; CDR2 reads YFSETQ. V gave up 1 base and J gave up 5 bases, with 13 bases separating them. The CDR3 sequence: CASSLPQGGNEQYF. CDR3 nucleotide sequence: TGCGCCAGCAGCTTGCCCCAGGGAGGCAACGAGCAGTACTTC.

CDR3 nucleotides: TGTGCCAGCAGTGAAGCGGGACAGTTGAACACTGAAGCTTTCTTT. Translating gives CASSEAGQLNTEAFF. This chain uses TRBV6-1 with TRBJ1-1; TRBD1 matches at 7 bases. J lost 0 bases, V lost 0 bases, and 1 base had no gene match. Germline V gene data show CDR1 as MNHNS and CDR2 as SASEGT. CDR3 size: 15 residues.